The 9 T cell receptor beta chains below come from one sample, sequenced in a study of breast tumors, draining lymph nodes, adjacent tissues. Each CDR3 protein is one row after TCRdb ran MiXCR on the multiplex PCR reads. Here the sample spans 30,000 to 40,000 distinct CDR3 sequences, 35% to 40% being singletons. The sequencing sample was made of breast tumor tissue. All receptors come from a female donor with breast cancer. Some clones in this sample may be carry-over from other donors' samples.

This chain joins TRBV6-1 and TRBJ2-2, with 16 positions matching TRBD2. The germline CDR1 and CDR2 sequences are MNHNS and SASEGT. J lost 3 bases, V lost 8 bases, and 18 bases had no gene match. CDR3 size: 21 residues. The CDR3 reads CASQDLGGLAGGPADTGELFF. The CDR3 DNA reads TGTGCCAGCCAGGACCTTGGGGGACTAGCGGGAGGGCCCGCGGACACCGGGGAGCTGTTTTTT.

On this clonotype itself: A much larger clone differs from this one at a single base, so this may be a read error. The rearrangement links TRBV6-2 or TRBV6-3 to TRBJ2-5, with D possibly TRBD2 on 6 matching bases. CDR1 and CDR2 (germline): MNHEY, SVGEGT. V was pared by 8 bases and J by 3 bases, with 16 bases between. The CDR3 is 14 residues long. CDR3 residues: CASGRPSEKETQYF. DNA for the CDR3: TGTGCCAGCGGTCGTCCTAGCGAGAAAGAGACCCAGTACTTC.

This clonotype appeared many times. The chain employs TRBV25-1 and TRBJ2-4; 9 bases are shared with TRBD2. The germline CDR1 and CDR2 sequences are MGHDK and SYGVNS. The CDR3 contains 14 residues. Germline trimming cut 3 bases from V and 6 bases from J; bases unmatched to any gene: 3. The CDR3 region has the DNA TGTGCCAGCAGTGACCCAGCGGGAGGAAACATTCAGTACTTC. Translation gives CASSDPAGGNIQYF.

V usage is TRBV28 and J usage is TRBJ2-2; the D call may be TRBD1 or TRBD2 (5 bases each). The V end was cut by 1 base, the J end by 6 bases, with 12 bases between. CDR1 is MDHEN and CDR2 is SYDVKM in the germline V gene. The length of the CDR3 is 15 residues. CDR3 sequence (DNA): TGTGCCAGCAGTTTATTGCCGGGGCGGTCCGGGGAGCTGTTTTTT. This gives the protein CASSLLPGRSGELFF.

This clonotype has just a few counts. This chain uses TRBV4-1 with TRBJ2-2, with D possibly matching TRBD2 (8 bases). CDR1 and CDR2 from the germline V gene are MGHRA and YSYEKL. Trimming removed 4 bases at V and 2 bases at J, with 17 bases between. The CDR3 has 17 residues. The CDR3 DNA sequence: TGCGCCAGCAGCCCAGGGGGTAGCGGGGTCAACACCGGGGAGCTGTTTTTT. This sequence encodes CASSPGGSGVNTGELFF.

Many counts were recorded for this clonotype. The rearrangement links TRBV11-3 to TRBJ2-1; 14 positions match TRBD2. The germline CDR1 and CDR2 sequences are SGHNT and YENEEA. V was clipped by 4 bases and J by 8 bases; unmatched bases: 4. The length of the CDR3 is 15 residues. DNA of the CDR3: TGTGCCAGCAGCTCCGGGACTAGCGGGAGCGATGAGCAGTTCTTC. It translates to CASSSGTSGSDEQFF.

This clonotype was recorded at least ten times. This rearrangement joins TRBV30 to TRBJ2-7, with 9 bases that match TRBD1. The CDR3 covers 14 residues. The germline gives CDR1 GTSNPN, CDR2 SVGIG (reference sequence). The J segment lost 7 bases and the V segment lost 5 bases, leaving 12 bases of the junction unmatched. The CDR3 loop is CAWSTGGPGEEQYF. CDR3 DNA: TGTGCCTGGTCCACAGGGGGCCCCGGGGAGGAGCAGTACTTC.

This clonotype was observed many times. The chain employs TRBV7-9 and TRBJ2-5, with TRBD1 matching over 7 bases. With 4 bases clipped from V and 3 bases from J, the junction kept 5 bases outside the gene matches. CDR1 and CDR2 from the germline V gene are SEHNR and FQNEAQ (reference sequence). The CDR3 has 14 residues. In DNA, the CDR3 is TGTGCCAGCAGCTCAGGGGACAGTAAAGAGACCCAGTACTTC. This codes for CASSSGDSKETQYF.

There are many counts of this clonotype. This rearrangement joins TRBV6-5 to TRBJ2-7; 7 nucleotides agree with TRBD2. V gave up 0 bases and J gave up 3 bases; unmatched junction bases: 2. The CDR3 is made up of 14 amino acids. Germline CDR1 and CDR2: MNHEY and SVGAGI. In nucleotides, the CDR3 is TGTGCCAGCAGTTACTCTGGCGGGAGCTACGAGCAGTACTTC. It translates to CASSYSGGSYEQYF.